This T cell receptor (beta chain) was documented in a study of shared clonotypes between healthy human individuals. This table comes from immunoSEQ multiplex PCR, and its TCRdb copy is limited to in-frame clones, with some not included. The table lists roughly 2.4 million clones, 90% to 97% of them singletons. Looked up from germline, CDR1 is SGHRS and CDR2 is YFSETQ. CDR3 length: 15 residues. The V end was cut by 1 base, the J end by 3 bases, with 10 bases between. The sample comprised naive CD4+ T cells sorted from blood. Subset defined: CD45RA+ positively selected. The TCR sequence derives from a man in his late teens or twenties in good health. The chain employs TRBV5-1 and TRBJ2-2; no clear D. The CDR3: CASSLSQHYTGELFF. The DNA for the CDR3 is TGCGCCAGCAGCTTGTCACAGCACTACACCGGGGAGCTGTTTTTT.